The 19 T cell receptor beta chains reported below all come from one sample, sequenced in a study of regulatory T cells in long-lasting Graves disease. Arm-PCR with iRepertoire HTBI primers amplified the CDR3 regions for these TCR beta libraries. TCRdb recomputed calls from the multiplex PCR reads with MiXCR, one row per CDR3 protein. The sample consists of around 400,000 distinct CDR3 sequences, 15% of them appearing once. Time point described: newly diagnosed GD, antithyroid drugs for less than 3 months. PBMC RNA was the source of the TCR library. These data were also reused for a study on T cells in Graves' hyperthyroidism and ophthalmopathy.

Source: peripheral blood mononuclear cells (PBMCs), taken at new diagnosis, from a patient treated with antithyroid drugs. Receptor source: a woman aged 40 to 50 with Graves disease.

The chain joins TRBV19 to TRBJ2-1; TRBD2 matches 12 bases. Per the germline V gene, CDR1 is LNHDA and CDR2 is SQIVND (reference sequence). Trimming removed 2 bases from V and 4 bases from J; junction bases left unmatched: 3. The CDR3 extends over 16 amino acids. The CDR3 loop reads CASSILAGGIYNEQFF. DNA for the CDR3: TGTGCCAGTAGTATACTAGCGGGAGGGATATACAATGAGCAGTTCTTC.

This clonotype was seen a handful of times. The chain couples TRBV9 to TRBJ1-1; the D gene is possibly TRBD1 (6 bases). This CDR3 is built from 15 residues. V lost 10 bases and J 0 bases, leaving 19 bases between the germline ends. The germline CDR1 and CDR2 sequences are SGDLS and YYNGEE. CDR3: CARGDWGQMNTEAFF. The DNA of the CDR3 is TGTGCCCGCGGGGATTGGGGGCAAATGAACACTGAAGCTTTCTTT.

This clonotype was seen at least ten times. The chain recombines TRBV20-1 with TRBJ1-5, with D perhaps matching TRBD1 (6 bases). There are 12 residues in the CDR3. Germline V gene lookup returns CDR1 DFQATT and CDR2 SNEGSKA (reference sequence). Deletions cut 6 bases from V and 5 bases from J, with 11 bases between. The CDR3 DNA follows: TGCAGTGCCCAAGGGGGGTATCAGCCCCAGCATTTT. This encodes CSAQGGYQPQHF.

CDR3: CASSTSGRTSYNEQFF. The CDR3 DNA reads as TGTGCCAGCAGCACTAGCGGACGTACCTCCTACAATGAGCAGTTCTTC. The V gene is TRBV6-1, the J gene TRBJ2-1; 8 nucleotides align to TRBD2. V dropped 6 bases and J dropped 0; count of bases not matched to a gene: 7. CDR3 length: 16 amino acids. Germline CDR1 MNHNS, CDR2 SASEGT.

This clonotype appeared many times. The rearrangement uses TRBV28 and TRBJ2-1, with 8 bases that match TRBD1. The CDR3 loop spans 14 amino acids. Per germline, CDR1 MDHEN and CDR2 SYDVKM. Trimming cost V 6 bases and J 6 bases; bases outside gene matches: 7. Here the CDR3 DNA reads TGTGCCAGCAGGGTAAGGGACAGGTTCAATGAGCAGTTCTTC. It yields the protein CASRVRDRFNEQFF.

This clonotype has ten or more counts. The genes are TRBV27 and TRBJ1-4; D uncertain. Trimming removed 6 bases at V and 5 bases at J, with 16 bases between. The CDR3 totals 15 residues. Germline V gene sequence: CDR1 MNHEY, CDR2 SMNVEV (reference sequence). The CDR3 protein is CASRRTRLPNEKLFF. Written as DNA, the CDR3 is TGTGCCAGCAGACGCACCAGATTACCAAATGAAAAACTGTTTTTT.

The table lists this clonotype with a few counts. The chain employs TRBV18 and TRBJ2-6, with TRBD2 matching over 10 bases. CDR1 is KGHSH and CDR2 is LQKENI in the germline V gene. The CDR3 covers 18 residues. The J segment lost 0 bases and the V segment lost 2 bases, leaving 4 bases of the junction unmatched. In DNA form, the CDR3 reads TGTGCCAGCTCACCAGGGGGACTAGCGTACTCTGGGGCCAACGTCCTGACTTTC. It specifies CASSPGGLAYSGANVLTF.

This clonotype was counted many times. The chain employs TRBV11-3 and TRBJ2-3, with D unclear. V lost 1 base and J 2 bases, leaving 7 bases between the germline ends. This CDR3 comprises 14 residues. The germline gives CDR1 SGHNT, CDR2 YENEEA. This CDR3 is CASSLVRATDTQYF. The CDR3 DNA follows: TGTGCCAGCAGCTTAGTTCGCGCCACAGATACGCAGTATTTT.

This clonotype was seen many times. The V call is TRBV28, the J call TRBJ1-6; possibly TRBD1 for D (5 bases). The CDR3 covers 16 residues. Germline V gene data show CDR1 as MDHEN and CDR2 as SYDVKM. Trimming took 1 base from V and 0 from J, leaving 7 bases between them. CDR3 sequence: CASSLYRNSYNSPLHF. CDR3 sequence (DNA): TGTGCCAGCAGTTTATACAGGAACTCCTATAATTCACCCCTCCACTTT.

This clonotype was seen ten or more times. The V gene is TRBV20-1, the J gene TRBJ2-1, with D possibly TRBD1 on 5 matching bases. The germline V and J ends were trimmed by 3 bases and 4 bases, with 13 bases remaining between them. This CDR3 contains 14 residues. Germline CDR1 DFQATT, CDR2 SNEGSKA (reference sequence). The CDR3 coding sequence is TGCAGTGCTAGGGCGCAGGGCCATTACAATGAGCAGTTCTTC. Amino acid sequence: CSARAQGHYNEQFF.

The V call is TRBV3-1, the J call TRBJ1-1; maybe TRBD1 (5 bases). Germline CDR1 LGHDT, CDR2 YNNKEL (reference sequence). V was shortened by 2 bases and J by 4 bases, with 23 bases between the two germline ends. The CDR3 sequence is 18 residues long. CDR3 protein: CASSQRQRRVRGGTEAFF. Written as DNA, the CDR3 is TGTGCCAGCAGCCAACGACAAAGACGCGTCCGGGGGGGCACTGAAGCTTTCTTT.

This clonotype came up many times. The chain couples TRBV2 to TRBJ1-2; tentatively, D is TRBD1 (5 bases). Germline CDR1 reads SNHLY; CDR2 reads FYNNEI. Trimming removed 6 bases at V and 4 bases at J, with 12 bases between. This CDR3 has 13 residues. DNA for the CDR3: TGTGCCAGCAGAACGGCAGGGAGCTATGGCTACACCTTC. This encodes CASRTAGSYGYTF. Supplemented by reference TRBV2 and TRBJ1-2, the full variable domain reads EPEVTQTPSHQVTQMGQEVILRCVPISNHLYFYWYRQILGQKVEFLVSFYNNEISEKSEIFDDQFSVERPDGSNFTLKIRSTKLEDSAMYFCASRTAGSYGYTFGSGTRLTVV.

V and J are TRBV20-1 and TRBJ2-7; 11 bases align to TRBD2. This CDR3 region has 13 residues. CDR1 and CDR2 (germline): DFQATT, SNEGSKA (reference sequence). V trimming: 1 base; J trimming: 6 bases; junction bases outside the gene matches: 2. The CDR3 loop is CSARAGTSGEQYF. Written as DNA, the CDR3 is TGCAGTGCTAGAGCGGGGACTAGCGGCGAGCAGTACTTC.

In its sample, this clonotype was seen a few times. The CDR3 loop is CASSLGGQGQPQHF. For the CDR3, the DNA is TGCGCCAGCAGCTTGGGGGGACAGGGTCAGCCCCAGCATTTT. This chain uses TRBV5-1 with TRBJ1-5; 9 nucleotides agree with TRBD1. Germline CDR1 and CDR2: SGHRS and YFSETQ. J gave up 6 bases and V 0 bases, and 1 base lay outside the gene matches. The CDR3 consists of 14 residues.

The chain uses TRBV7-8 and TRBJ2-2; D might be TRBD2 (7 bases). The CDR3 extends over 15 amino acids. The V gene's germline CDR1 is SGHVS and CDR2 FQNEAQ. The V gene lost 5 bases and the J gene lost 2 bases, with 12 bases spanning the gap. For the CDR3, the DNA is TGTGCCAGCAGCCCAGCGGGACAAAACACCGGGGAGCTGTTTTTT. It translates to CASSPAGQNTGELFF.

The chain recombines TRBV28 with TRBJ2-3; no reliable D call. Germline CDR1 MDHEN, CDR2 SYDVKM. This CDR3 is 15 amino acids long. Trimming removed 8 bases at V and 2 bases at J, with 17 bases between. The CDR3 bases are TGTGCCAGCTATTCCTTGACGCGATTCACAGATACGCAGTATTTT. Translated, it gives CASYSLTRFTDTQYF.

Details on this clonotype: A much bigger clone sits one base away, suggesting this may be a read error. CDR3: CTSKISYNEQFF. CDR3 nucleotide sequence: TGTACCAGCAAAATCAGCTACAATGAGCAGTTCTTC. This sequence joins TRBV12-3 or TRBV12-4 and TRBJ2-1; no clear D. This CDR3 has 12 residues.

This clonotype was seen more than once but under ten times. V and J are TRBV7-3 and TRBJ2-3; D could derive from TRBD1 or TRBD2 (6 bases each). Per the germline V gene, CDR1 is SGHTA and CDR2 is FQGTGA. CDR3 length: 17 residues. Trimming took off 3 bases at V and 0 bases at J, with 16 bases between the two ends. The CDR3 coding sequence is TGTGCCAGCAGCTTGGAGGGACACCGTGCTAGCACAGATACGCAGTATTTT. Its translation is CASSLEGHRASTDTQYF.

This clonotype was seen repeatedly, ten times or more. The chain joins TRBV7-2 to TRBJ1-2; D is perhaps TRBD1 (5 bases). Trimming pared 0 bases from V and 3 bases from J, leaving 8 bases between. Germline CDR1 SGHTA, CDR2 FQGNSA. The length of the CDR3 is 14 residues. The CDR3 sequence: CASSLAQGYYGYTF. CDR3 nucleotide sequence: TGTGCCAGCAGCTTAGCGCAGGGTTACTATGGCTACACCTTC.